A single sample is the source of the 21 T cell receptor beta chains below, sequenced in a study of shared clonotypes between healthy human individuals. The protocol was immunoSEQ multiplex PCR, while the TCRdb copy is restricted to in-frame clones and leaves out a portion. The data hold millions of clones, with approximately 94% observed a single time. CD45RO-negative CD8 cells positively selected for CCR7 made up the naive population, which excluded terminally differentiated effector memory CD45RA+ cells. The specimen was naive CD8+ T cells sorted from blood. The receptors were sampled from a man aged 18-30 years in good health.

J is TRBJ2-1 and V is TRBV7-2; 7 bases are shared with TRBD2. The V segment lost 4 bases and the J segment 4 bases; nucleotides outside the gene matches: 7. CDR3 length: 15 amino acids. Germline loops: CDR1 SGHTA, CDR2 FQGNSA. In DNA form, the CDR3 reads TGTGCCAGCAGCTACTTGGCGGGAGCGTACAATGAGCAGTTCTTC. Translating it yields CASSYLAGAYNEQFF.

On this clone: This same CDR3 is encoded by further DNA sequences in the sample. The rearrangement joins TRBV27 to TRBJ1-2, with a weak D call TRBD1 (5 bases). Germline values: CDR1 MNHEY, CDR2 SMNVEV (reference sequence). The CDR3 runs to 13 residues. Trimming cost V 4 bases and J 4 bases, with 10 bases left between them. The CDR3 bases are TGTGCCAGCAGTTACAGGACCGGCTATGGCTACACCTTC. It is translated as CASSYRTGYGYTF.

This clone was seen more than once but under ten times. V usage is TRBV11-2 and J usage is TRBJ2-2; 7 bases map to TRBD1. The CDR3 sequence is 17 residues long. V shed 4 bases and J 6 bases; nucleotides not matched to a gene: 14. CDR1 and CDR2 (germline): SGHAT, FQNNGV. The CDR3 loop is CASSSLDWTGYAGELFF. CDR3 in DNA: TGTGCCAGCAGCTCGCTCGACTGGACAGGTTATGCCGGGGAGCTGTTTTTT.

In the case of this clone: The same CDR3 arises from other DNA sequences in this sample as well. The rearrangement uses TRBV28 and TRBJ2-2; D remains ambiguous. CDR1 is MDHEN, CDR2 SYDVKM, per germline. The CDR3 is made up of 14 amino acids. V was trimmed by 2 bases and J by 2 bases, leaving 6 bases between them. CDR3 region: CASSLRQNTGELFF. The CDR3 DNA sequence: TGTGCCAGCAGTTTACGACAAAACACCGGGGAGCTGTTTTTT.

The rearrangement links TRBV10-1 to TRBJ2-7; TRBD2 matches at 7 bases. Germline loops: CDR1 WNHNN, CDR2 SYGVQD (reference sequence). The CDR3 loop spans 13 amino acids. With V trimmed by 6 bases and J by 0 bases, 2 bases remained unmatched. The CDR3 DNA reads as TGCGCCAGCAGCGAGCGGGGCTCCTACGAGCAGTACTTC. It specifies CASSERGSYEQYF.

The J gene is TRBJ2-7, the V gene TRBV5-6; 8 positions match TRBD2. J lost 4 bases, V lost 4 bases, and 10 bases had no gene match. The germline gives CDR1 SGHDT, CDR2 YYEEEE. The CDR3 is 15 amino acids. CDR3 loop: CASSPGGSGEYEQYF. The DNA of the CDR3 is TGTGCCAGCAGCCCCGGAGGTAGCGGGGAATACGAGCAGTACTTC.

J is TRBJ2-5 and V is TRBV4-1; D is possibly TRBD1 (5 bases). Germline loops: CDR1 MGHRA, CDR2 YSYEKL. The CDR3 has 13 residues. Trimming pared 5 bases from V and 5 bases from J, leaving 12 bases between. The CDR3 DNA sequence: TGCGCCAGCAGCGTCAGGGTTGGGGAGACCCAGTACTTC. Protein: CASSVRVGETQYF.

The chain is built from TRBV27 and TRBJ2-7; D tentatively fits TRBD1 or TRBD2 (5 bases each). V was cut by 4 bases and J by 7 bases, with 17 bases left in between. CDR1 and CDR2 (germline): MNHEY, SMNVEV (reference sequence). This CDR3 region has 14 residues. The CDR3 sequence: CASSWTGTWSEQYF. Here the CDR3 DNA reads TGTGCCAGCAGTTGGACCGGGACGTGGAGTGAGCAGTACTTC.

The V and J genes are TRBV28 and TRBJ2-7; D uncertain. The CDR3 has 14 residues. CDR1 MDHEN and CDR2 SYDVKM come from the germline V gene. Trimming removed 2 bases at V and 3 bases at J, with 11 bases between. Here the CDR3 reads CASSLRGAHYEQYF. CDR3 coding DNA: TGTGCCAGCAGTTTACGCGGAGCCCACTACGAGCAGTACTTC.

The chain joins TRBV30 to TRBJ1-6; the match to TRBD1 covers 11 bases. Germline trimming cut 0 bases from V and 9 bases from J; bases unmatched to any gene: 1. The CDR3 covers 14 residues. The germline V gene has CDR1 GTSNPN and CDR2 SVGIG (reference sequence). The CDR3 loop is CAWSVGQGGSPLHF. The CDR3 nucleotides are TGTGCCTGGAGTGTGGGACAGGGGGGTTCACCCCTCCACTTT.

Details on this clone: The same CDR3 is also encoded by other DNA sequences in this sample. The J gene is TRBJ2-5, the V gene TRBV28, with D perhaps assigned TRBD1 or TRBD2 (5 bases each). The CDR3 length is 14 residues. V was pared by 2 bases and J by 5 bases, with 12 bases between. Germline V gene data show CDR1 as MDHEN and CDR2 as SYDVKM. CDR3 amino acids: CASSLDGAEETQYF. In nucleotides, the CDR3 is TGTGCCAGCAGTTTAGACGGGGCGGAGGAGACCCAGTACTTC.

This clone is a singleton in its sample. J is TRBJ2-3 and V is TRBV4-3; possibly TRBD2 for D (5 bases). V shed 0 bases and J shed 5 bases, with 18 bases lying between them. The germline gives CDR1 LGHNA, CDR2 YSLEER. The CDR3 consists of 17 residues. In nucleotides, the CDR3 is TGCGCCAGCAGCCAAGATGTGTTTCGAGAGGGAATAGATACGCAGTATTTT. Amino acid sequence: CASSQDVFREGIDTQYF.

Remarks on this clone: Distinct nucleotide sequences in the sample also encode this CDR3. This chain joins TRBV5-1 and TRBJ2-7; D gene ambiguous. The CDR3 extends over 12 amino acids. Per germline, CDR1 SGHRS and CDR2 YFSETQ. V dropped 1 base and J dropped 7 bases, with 9 bases sitting between them. CDR3 amino acids: CASSLYVGEQYF. The CDR3 DNA is TGCGCCAGCAGCTTGTACGTAGGAGAGCAGTACTTC.

This clone was detected once. The rearrangement uses TRBV7-9 and TRBJ2-7, with a possible D match to TRBD1 (6 bases). Trimming cost V 5 bases and J 0 bases, with 11 bases left between them. CDR3 length: 14 residues. The germline gives CDR1 SEHNR, CDR2 FQNEAQ (reference sequence). CDR3 in DNA: TGTGCCAGCAGCCATGACAGGAGCTCCTACGAGCAGTACTTC. It translates to CASSHDRSSYEQYF. Based on the CDR3 plus reference TRBV7-9 and TRBJ2-7, the full variable domain is DTGVSQNPRHKITKRGQNVTFRCDPISEHNRLYWYRQTLGQGPEFLTYFQNEAQLEKSRLLSDRFSAERPKGSFSTLEIQRTEQGDSAMYLCASSHDRSSYEQYFGPGTRLTVT.

The chain has TRBV27 and TRBJ2-7, with 8 bases that match TRBD1. The CDR3 extends over 15 amino acids. Germline-derived CDR1 and CDR2 are MNHEY and SMNVEV (reference sequence). V dropped 5 bases and J dropped 3; count of bases not matched to a gene: 9. The CDR3 region is CASSPATDRDYEQYF. The CDR3 bases are TGTGCCAGCAGTCCAGCCACGGACAGGGACTACGAGCAGTACTTC.

The chain links TRBV7-9 to TRBJ2-3; 9 positions agree with TRBD2. Germline CDR1 and CDR2: SEHNR and FQNEAQ (reference sequence). V trimming: 4 bases; J trimming: 0 bases; junction bases outside the gene matches: 8. This CDR3 is built from 17 residues. The CDR3 nucleotides are TGTGCCAGCAGCTCACCCCTAGCGGGGTCTAGCACAGATACGCAGTATTTT. It encodes CASSSPLAGSSTDTQYF.

The DNA for the CDR3 is TGTGCCAGCTCCCCTGAAAGTGACTACTACGAGCAGTACTTC. This sequence encodes CASSPESDYYEQYF. The V and J genes are TRBV18 and TRBJ2-7; a weak D match, TRBD2 (5 bases). Germline V gene sequence: CDR1 KGHSH, CDR2 LQKENI. V was trimmed by 6 bases and J by 3 bases, leaving 15 bases between them. The CDR3 loop spans 14 amino acids.

This chain connects TRBV19 to TRBJ1-1, with TRBD1 as a possible D gene (6 bases). The CDR3 covers 13 residues. Germline lookup yields CDR1 LNHDA and CDR2 SQIVND (reference sequence). Deletions cut 6 bases from V and 6 bases from J, with 14 bases between. CDR3 sequence reads: CASRSGGFPEAFF. The DNA of the CDR3 is TGTGCCAGTAGAAGCGGGGGCTTCCCTGAAGCTTTCTTT.

This chain uses TRBV4-1 with TRBJ1-5, with 7 bases aligning to TRBD1. Germline V gene sequence: CDR1 MGHRA, CDR2 YSYEKL. The J segment lost 3 bases and the V segment lost 4 bases, leaving 9 bases of the junction unmatched. CDR3 size: 16 residues. The CDR3 nucleotides read TGCGCCAGCAGCCCTCACGGTCAGGGGGTCAATCAGCCCCAGCATTTT. Translated, it gives CASSPHGQGVNQPQHF.

The genes are TRBV7-6 and TRBJ2-3; D gene ambiguous. V lost 4 bases, J lost 2 bases, and 22 bases lay in between. The CDR3 covers 18 residues. Per the germline V gene, CDR1 is SGHVS and CDR2 is FNYEAQ. The CDR3 is CASSSENGESFYTDTQYF. DNA of the CDR3: TGTGCCAGCAGCTCCGAGAACGGAGAGTCCTTTTACACAGATACGCAGTATTTT. Variable domain in full (rest from reference TRBV7-6 and TRBJ2-3): GAGVSQSPRYKVTKRGQDVALRCDPISGHVSLYWYRQALGQGPEFLTYFNYEAQQDKSGLPNDRFSAERPEGSISTLTIQRTEQRDSAMYRCASSSENGESFYTDTQYFGPGTRLTVL.

CDR3 sequence reads: CASSSTSGMYNEQFF. CDR3 coding DNA: TGCGCCAGCAGCTCGACTAGCGGGATGTACAATGAGCAGTTCTTC. The gene calls are TRBV5-1 and TRBJ2-1, with TRBD2 identical over 11 bases. Unmatched junction bases numbered 3, after V lost 3 bases and J lost 4 bases. The CDR3 consists of 15 residues. Germline lookup yields CDR1 SGHRS and CDR2 YFSETQ.